The 5 T cell receptor beta chains given below trace back to one sample, sequenced in a study of blood T cell repertoires in COVID-19. Generated by immunoSEQ multiplex PCR, the TCRdb table keeps only in-frame clones and is missing some. This sample has roughly 250,000 clones, with about 87% found just once. Sample: PBMCs or T cells enriched from blood (not recorded which). These receptors originate from a woman between 40 and 50 years old with acute COVID-19.

The chain recombines TRBV15 with TRBJ2-7; TRBD2 agrees at 9 bases. V was pared by 3 bases and J by 2 bases, with 5 bases of the junction left unmatched. The germline V gene encodes CDR1 LNHNV and CDR2 YYDKDF (reference sequence). The CDR3 is 15 residues long. CDR3 protein: CATSSGSGGTYEQYF. The CDR3 nucleotides are TGTGCCACCAGCAGCGGTAGCGGGGGAACCTACGAGCAGTACTTC. The full variable domain, its missing parts supplied by reference TRBV15 and TRBJ2-7, is DAMVIQNPRYQVTQFGKPVTLSCSQTLNHNVMYWYQQKSSQAPKLLFHYYDKDFNNEADTPDNFQSRRPNTSFCFLDIRSPGLGDTAMYLCATSSGSGGTYEQYFGPGTRLTVT.

V is TRBV9 and J is TRBJ2-1, with 12 nucleotides matching TRBD2. The germline V gene has CDR1 SGDLS and CDR2 YYNGEE. This CDR3 is 18 amino acids long. J gave up 5 bases and V 0 bases, and 9 bases lay outside the gene matches. CDR3: CASSVGTSGRKEHNEQFF. The CDR3 nucleotides are TGTGCCAGCAGCGTAGGTACTAGCGGGAGGAAGGAGCACAATGAGCAGTTCTTC.

In DNA form, the CDR3 reads TGTGCCAGCAGTACGGGGACAGGGCGGTGGTTCTTC. The encoded protein is CASSTGTGRWFF. The V and J genes are TRBV27 and TRBJ2-1; TRBD1 matches 9 bases. With V trimmed by 5 bases and J by 15 bases, 8 bases remained unmatched. Per the germline V gene, CDR1 is MNHEY and CDR2 is SMNVEV (reference sequence). The CDR3 covers 12 residues.

This chain joins TRBV28 and TRBJ2-3; no clear D. The germline CDR1 and CDR2 sequences are MDHEN and SYDVKM. V lost 5 bases and J 2 bases, leaving 11 bases between the germline ends. This CDR3 has 14 amino acids. The CDR3 reads CASSTFSTTDTQYF. CDR3 DNA: TGTGCCAGCAGTACATTCTCCACCACAGATACGCAGTATTTT.

The chain is built from TRBV7-9 and TRBJ2-6; maybe TRBD2 (6 bases). Germline V gene lookup returns CDR1 SEHNR and CDR2 FQNEAQ (reference sequence). The length of the CDR3 is 17 residues. V lost 7 bases, J lost 0 bases, and 16 bases lay in between. The CDR3 DNA sequence: TGTGCCAGCATTCGGAGGGACGGAAACTCTGGGGCCAACGTCCTGACTTTC. This encodes CASIRRDGNSGANVLTF. Full variable domain (remainder filled in from reference TRBV7-9 and TRBJ2-6): DTGVSQNPRHKITKRGQNVTFRCDPISEHNRLYWYRQTLGQGPEFLTYFQNEAQLEKSRLLSDRFSAERPKGSFSTLEIQRTEQGDSAMYLCASIRRDGNSGANVLTFGAGSRLTVL.